The TCR beta chain under discussion was sequenced for a study of shared clonotypes between healthy human individuals. Points from the study as a whole: A generally larger estimated richness was seen in naive subsets than in memory subsets.

The CDR3 consists of 17 residues. With V trimmed by 0 bases and J by 4 bases, 10 bases remained unmatched. Germline V CDR1 and CDR2: SGHRS, YFSETQ. Among the donors, all were Caucasian adults who lived in Nashville, Tennessee. To note about this clone: Its cognate antigen is unknown.

For every subset, genomic DNA was evenly distributed across several immunoSEQ plates. The data were produced by immunoSEQ multiplex PCR, yet TCRdb's version contains in-frame clones alone and is incomplete. The sample has 1.5 million to 1.9 million clones; 98% are singletons. The chain is built from TRBV5-1 and TRBJ2-7; 10 nucleotides match TRBD2. Sequences were obtained from naive CD4+ T cells sorted from blood. Subset of the sample: CD45RA+ positively selected. The clonotype was recovered from a young man in good health. The chain's CDR3 is CASSLDRPGLASYEQYF. DNA of the CDR3: TGCGCCAGCAGCTTGGATAGACCGGGACTAGCGTCTTACGAGCAGTACTTC.